This TCR beta chain was identified during a study of memory CD4+ T cells and cytomegalovirus serostatus. The sort gate was single viable CD3+CD4+CD8-CD45RO+ cells for memory CD4+ T cells. Serostatus was set by detecting CMV pp150, pp28, p38, p52 IgG. Per the study methods: After removing out-of-frame reads, 2.3 million or so distinct TCRbeta sequences remained. Here immunoSEQ multiplex PCR was the method, and the copy in TCRdb shows in-frame clones only, minus some. Clone size and the V and J calls come from that table; the DNA yielded D and trimming. Of around 50,000 clones in the sample, roughly 80% are singletons; the top ten hold approximately 0.7%. The study, taken as a whole, reports: About 40% of the roughly 160 known CMV-associated TCRbeta sequences appeared in CD4+ memory. Suggested: most of the CMV-linked TCR signature lies in CD4+ memory cells.

Concerning this clone itself: Its target is unknown.

CDR1 is MDHEN, CDR2 SYDVKM, per germline. The length of the CDR3 is 15 residues. V lost 2 bases, J lost 1 base, and 4 bases stayed unmatched. The rearrangement links TRBV28 to TRBJ2-7; TRBD1 aligns across 8 bases. Specimen: memory CD4+ T cells from blood. The TCR was taken from an adult in good health and CMV-seronegative. CDR3 amino acids: CASSLRTGKSYEQYF. Written as DNA, the CDR3 is TGTGCCAGCAGTTTAAGGACAGGGAAATCCTACGAGCAGTACTTC.